Listed here are 2 T cell receptor beta chains from one sample, sequenced in a study of immune heterogeneity within non-small cell lung tumors. CDR3 of TCR beta was amplified by multiplex PCR that used 32 V and 13 J primers. TCRdb ran MiXCR on the multiplex PCR reads and lists one entry per CDR3 protein. The sample contains over 9,500 distinct CDR3 sequences, under 25% of which appear only once. The starting template was genomic DNA from bulk tumor, approximately 600 ng per sample. Several biopsies were spaced far apart within each primary tumor and obtained as surgery took place. The cohort was untreated, with newly diagnosed non-small cell lung cancer undergoing curative surgery. The sequenced material came from lung tumor tissue. The receptors were sampled from a man in his sixties with non-small cell lung cancer.

The J gene is TRBJ2-3, the V gene TRBV5-1; TRBD2 matches at 8 bases. The CDR3 is made up of 17 amino acids. V shed 4 bases, J shed 2 bases, and the junction held 12 bases outside the gene matches. Germline V gene lookup returns CDR1 SGHRS and CDR2 YFSETQ. The CDR3 is CASSLGPSGSPTDTQYF. The DNA for the CDR3 is TGCGCCAGCAGCCTCGGACCCAGCGGGAGCCCCACAGATACGCAGTATTTT. The full variable domain, its missing parts supplied by reference TRBV5-1 and TRBJ2-3, is KAGVTQTPRYLIKTRGQQVTLSCSPISGHRSVSWYQQTPGQGLQFLFEYFSETQRNKGNFPGRFSGRQFSNSRSEMNVSTLELGDSALYLCASSLGPSGSPTDTQYFGPGTRLTVL.

A note on this clonotype: One base away lies a much larger clone, so this may be a sequencing read error. The CDR3 region has the DNA TGTGCCAGCAGCCCACAGGGTTACGAGCAGTGCTTC. Residues: CASSPQGYEQCF. The gene calls are TRBV27 and TRBJ2-7, with D possibly matching TRBD1 (6 bases). The CDR3 has 12 residues. Germline V lookup: CDR1 MNHEY, CDR2 SMNVEV (reference sequence).